This entry describes one T cell receptor beta chain. The method was immunoSEQ multiplex PCR; TCRdb's version includes in-frame clones alone and lacks a portion of them. The sample contains under 1,100,000 clones, 70% to 80% of which appear only once. This sample was included in a study of shared clonotypes between healthy human individuals. The CDR3 loop spans 17 amino acids. The ends lost 2 bases at V and 4 bases at J; junction bases unmatched: 12. Per the germline V gene, CDR1 is SGHVS and CDR2 is FQNEAQ. The clonotype originates from a man aged 18 to 30 in good health. Some clones in this sample may be carry-over from other donors' samples. The specimen sequenced was memory CD4+ T cells from PBMCs. Noted subset: CD45RA-negative fraction. J is TRBJ2-3 and V is TRBV7-8, with 7 positions matching TRBD2. CDR3 sequence (DNA): TGTGCCAGCAGCTTACGATCCGGCGGGAGTGGATCAGATACGCAGTATTTT. Its translation is CASSLRSGGSGSDTQYF.